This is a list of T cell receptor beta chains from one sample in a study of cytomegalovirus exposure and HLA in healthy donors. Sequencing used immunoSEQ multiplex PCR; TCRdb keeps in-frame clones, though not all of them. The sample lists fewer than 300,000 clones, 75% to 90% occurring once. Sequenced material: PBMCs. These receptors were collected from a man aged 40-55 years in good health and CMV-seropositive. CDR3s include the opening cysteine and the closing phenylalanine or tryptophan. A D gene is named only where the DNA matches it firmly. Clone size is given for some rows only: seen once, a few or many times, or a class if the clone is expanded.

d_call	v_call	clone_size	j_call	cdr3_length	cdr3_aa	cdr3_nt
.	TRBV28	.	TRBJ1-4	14	CASSLRGTNEKLFF	TGTGCCAGCAGTTTACGGGGGACTAATGAAAAACTGTTTTTT
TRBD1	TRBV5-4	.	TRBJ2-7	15	CASSPPLTGSYEQYF	TGTGCCAGCAGCCCTCCCTTGACAGGGAGCTACGAGCAGTACTTC
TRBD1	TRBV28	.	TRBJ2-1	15	CASSLHGTANNEQFF	TGTGCCAGCAGTCTTCATGGGACAGCCAACAATGAGCAGTTCTTC
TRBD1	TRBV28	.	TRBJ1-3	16	CASSRDRGTSGNTIYF	TGTGCCAGCAGCCGAGACAGGGGGACCTCTGGAAACACCATATATTTT
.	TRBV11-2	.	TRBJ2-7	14	CASSLVGETYEQYF	TGTGCCAGCAGCTTGGTTGGGGAGACCTACGAGCAGTACTTC
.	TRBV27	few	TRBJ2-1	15	CASSLTGVTYNEQFF	TGTGCCAGCAGTTTAACGGGTGTCACCTACAATGAGCAGTTCTTC
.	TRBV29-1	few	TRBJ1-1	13	CSVEDGQNTEAFF	TGCAGCGTTGAAGATGGGCAGAACACTGAAGCTTTCTTT
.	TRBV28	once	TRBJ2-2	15	CASSYPTGNTGELFF	TGTGCCAGCAGCTACCCTACAGGGAACACCGGGGAGCTGTTTTTT
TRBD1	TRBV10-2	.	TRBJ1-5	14	CASRGQGGNQPQHF	TGCGCCAGCAGAGGACAGGGCGGCAATCAGCCCCAGCATTTT
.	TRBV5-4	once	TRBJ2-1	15	CASSLDWSSYNEQFF	TGTGCCAGCAGCTTGGACTGGAGCTCCTACAATGAGCAGTTCTTC
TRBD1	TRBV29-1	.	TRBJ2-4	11	CSAGQGNIQYF	TGCAGCGCGGGACAGGGAAACATTCAGTACTTC
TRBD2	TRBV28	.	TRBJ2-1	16	CASSLGLAGGNHEQFF	TGTGCCAGCAGTTTAGGACTAGCGGGAGGGAACCATGAGCAGTTCTTC
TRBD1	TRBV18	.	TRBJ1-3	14	CASSPDRAGNTIYF	TGTGCCAGCTCACCCGACAGGGCTGGAAACACCATATATTTT
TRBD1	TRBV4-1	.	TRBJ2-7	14	CASSPTQTGYEQYF	TGCGCCAGCAGCCCGACCCAGACAGGGTACGAGCAGTACTTC
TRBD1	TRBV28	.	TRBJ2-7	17	CASSFRQGILNRGEQYF	TGTGCCAGCAGTTTCCGACAGGGGATATTGAACCGAGGAGAGCAGTACTTC
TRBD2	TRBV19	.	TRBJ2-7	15	CASRWTSDATYEQYF	TGTGCCAGTAGATGGACTAGCGACGCCACCTACGAGCAGTACTTC
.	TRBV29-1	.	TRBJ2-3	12	CSGDQGTDTQYF	TGCAGCGGCGACCAGGGCACAGATACGCAGTATTTT
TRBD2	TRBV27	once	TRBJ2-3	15	CASSALAGGTDTQYF	TGTGCCAGCAGTGCACTAGCGGGGGGCACAGATACGCAGTATTTT
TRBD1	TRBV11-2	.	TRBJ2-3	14	CASSRRTGADTQYF	TGTGCCAGCAGCCGTAGGACAGGGGCGGATACGCAGTATTTT
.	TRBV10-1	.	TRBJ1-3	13	CASRPGHLNTIYF	TGCGCCAGCAGGCCGGGACACCTAAACACCATATATTTT
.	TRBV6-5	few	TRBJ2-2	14	CASSPWASTGELFF	TGTGCCAGCAGCCCTTGGGCCTCCACCGGGGAGCTGTTTTTT
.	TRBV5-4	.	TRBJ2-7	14	CASSAGAGPYEQYF	TGTGCCAGCAGCGCAGGGGCGGGTCCCTACGAGCAGTACTTC
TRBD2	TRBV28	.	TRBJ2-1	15	CASGEREVRRDEQFF	TGTGCCAGCGGGGAGCGGGAGGTTCGAAGGGATGAGCAGTTCTTC
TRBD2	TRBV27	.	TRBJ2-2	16	CASSTPGLAYTGELFF	TGTGCCAGCAGTACGCCGGGACTAGCGTACACCGGGGAGCTGTTTTTT
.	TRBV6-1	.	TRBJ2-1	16	CASSDQTGSSYNEQFF	TGTGCCAGCAGTGACCAGACAGGAAGCTCCTACAATGAGCAGTTCTTC
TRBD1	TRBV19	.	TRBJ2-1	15	CASSWGTGGNNEQFF	TGTGCCAGTAGTTGGGGTACAGGGGGTAACAATGAGCAGTTCTTC
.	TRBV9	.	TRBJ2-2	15	CASSPSTFNTGELFF	TGTGCCAGCAGCCCCTCCACTTTTAACACCGGGGAGCTGTTTTTT
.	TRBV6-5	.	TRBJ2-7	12	CASRSRGPEQYF	TGTGCCAGCCGCTCCAGAGGGCCCGAGCAGTACTTC
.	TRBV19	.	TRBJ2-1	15	CASSIIGGPYNEQFF	TGTGCCAGTAGTATCATAGGGGGACCCTACAATGAGCAGTTCTTC
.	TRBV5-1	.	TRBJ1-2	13	CASSLRRGNGYTF	TGCGCCAGCAGTCTTAGACGGGGGAATGGCTACACCTTC
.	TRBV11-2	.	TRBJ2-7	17	CASSLAVGAATPYEQYF	TGTGCCAGCAGCTTAGCTGTGGGGGCCGCAACGCCCTACGAGCAGTACTTC
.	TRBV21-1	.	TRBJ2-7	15	CASSRRGEESYEQYF	TGTGCCAGCAGCAGACGGGGGGAGGAGAGCTACGAGCAGTACTTC
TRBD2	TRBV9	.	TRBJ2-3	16	CASSDSLAGAKDTQYF	TGTGCCAGCAGCGACTCACTAGCGGGAGCAAAAGATACGCAGTATTTT
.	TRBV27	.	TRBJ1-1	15	CASSWQGRVNTEAFF	TGTGCCAGCAGTTGGCAGGGAAGGGTGAACACTGAAGCTTTCTTT
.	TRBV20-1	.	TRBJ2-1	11	CSALTYNEQFF	TGCAGTGCCCTTACCTACAATGAGCAGTTCTTC
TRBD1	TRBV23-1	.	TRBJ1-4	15	CASSQPDRGNWELFF	TGCGCCAGCAGTCAACCCGACAGGGGAAATTGGGAACTGTTTTTT
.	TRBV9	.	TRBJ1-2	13	CASSRALDYGYTF	TGTGCCAGCAGTCGAGCCCTAGACTATGGCTACACCTTC
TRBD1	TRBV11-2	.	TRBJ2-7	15	CASSLRQGREYEQYF	TGTGCCAGCAGCCTCCGACAGGGAAGGGAGTACGAGCAGTACTTC
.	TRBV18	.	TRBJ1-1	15	CASSTYRVTNTEAFF	TGTGCCAGCTCAACCTACAGGGTAACGAACACTGAAGCTTTCTTT
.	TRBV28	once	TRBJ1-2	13	CATQVPLNYGYTF	TGTGCCACCCAGGTGCCATTAAACTATGGCTACACCTTC
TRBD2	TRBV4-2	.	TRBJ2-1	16	CASSYRLAGSYNEQFF	TGTGCCAGCAGCTATAGACTAGCGGGTTCCTACAATGAGCAGTTCTTC
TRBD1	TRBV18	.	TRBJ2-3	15	CASSAGGQFTDTQYF	TGTGCCAGCTCCGCAGGGGGACAATTCACAGATACGCAGTATTTT
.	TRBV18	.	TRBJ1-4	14	CASSPDSPREKLFF	TGTGCCAGCTCACCGGACTCTCCTCGTGAAAAACTGTTTTTT
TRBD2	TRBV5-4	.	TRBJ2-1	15	CASSPGGVRTNEQFF	TGTGCCAGCAGCCCGGGGGGGGTGCGGACGAATGAGCAGTTCTTC
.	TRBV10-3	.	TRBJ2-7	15	CASSYGAGGQYEQYF	TGTGCCAGCAGTTATGGGGCCGGGGGGCAGTACGAGCAGTACTTC
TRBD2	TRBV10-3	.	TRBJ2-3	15	CAISESSGSADTQYF	TGTGCCATCAGTGAGTCGAGCGGGAGTGCGGATACGCAGTATTTT
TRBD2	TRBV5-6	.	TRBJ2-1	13	CASRTSGSYEQFF	TGTGCCAGCAGAACTAGCGGGAGTTATGAGCAGTTCTTC
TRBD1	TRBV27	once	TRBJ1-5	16	CASSLTQGAGNQPQHF	TGTGCCAGCAGTTTAACCCAGGGGGCTGGCAATCAGCCCCAGCATTTT
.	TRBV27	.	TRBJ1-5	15	CASRPMFRVDQPQHF	TGTGCCAGCAGACCCATGTTCAGGGTCGATCAGCCCCAGCATTTT
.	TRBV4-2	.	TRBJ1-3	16	CASSQGIPGFGNTIYF	TGTGCCAGCAGCCAAGGAATTCCGGGATTTGGAAACACCATATATTTT
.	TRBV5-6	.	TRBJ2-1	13	CASSLGRGDEQFF	TGTGCCAGCAGCTTAGGCCGGGGAGATGAGCAGTTCTTC
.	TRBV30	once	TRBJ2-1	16	CAWSVGVRGSYNEQFF	TGTGCCTGGAGTGTAGGAGTCCGGGGCTCCTACAATGAGCAGTTCTTC
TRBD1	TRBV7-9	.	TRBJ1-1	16	CASSLKGQGLYTEAFF	TGTGCCAGCAGCTTAAAGGGACAGGGGTTGTACACTGAAGCTTTCTTT
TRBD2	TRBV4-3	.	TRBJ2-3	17	CASSRTGLADSTDTQYF	TGCGCCAGCAGCCGAACGGGACTAGCGGATAGCACAGATACGCAGTATTTT
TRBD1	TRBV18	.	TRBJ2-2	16	CASSPGTARGTGELFF	TGTGCCAGCTCACCCGGGACAGCTCGGGGAACCGGGGAGCTGTTTTTT
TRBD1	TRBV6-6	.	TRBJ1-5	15	CASNGGTGPNQPQHF	TGTGCCAGCAACGGGGGGACAGGGCCGAATCAGCCCCAGCATTTT
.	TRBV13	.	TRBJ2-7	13	CASSPGVAYEQYF	TGTGCCAGCAGCCCGGGAGTAGCTTACGAGCAGTACTTC
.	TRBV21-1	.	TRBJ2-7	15	CASIPRTSGTYEQYF	TGTGCCAGCATCCCCAGGACTAGCGGAACCTACGAGCAGTACTTC
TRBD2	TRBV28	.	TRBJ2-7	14	CASSLAGEVYEQYF	TGTGCCAGCAGTTTGGCGGGAGAGGTATACGAGCAGTACTTC
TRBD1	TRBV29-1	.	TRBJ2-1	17	CSVEGQLFIRSYNEQFF	TGCAGCGTTGAGGGACAGCTATTTATTCGCTCCTACAATGAGCAGTTCTTC